This T cell receptor (beta chain) came from a study of T cells in Graves' hyperthyroidism and ophthalmopathy. In the study overall: Initial diagnosis, before any treatment, was when peripheral blood was collected.

Pregnant or lactating patients were excluded, as were those with uncontrolled infection or other autoimmune disease. TCR beta CDR3 region amplification was performed from RNA transcripts. During a first-round RT-PCR of the TCR CDR3, the HTBI primer set was used. TCRdb re-called the multiplex PCR reads through MiXCR, storing one row per CDR3 protein. The sample contains about 560,000 distinct CDR3 sequences, approximately 15% of which appear only once. Details on this clonotype: It may be a read error: a sequence one base away is much more abundant.

The TCR comes from a woman under 30 with Graves' hyperthyroidism. The sample taken for sequencing was blood.

The CDR3: CASSSPGGQQKYEQYF. The CDR3 bases are TGTGCCAGCAGCTCCCCAGGGGGGCAGCAGAAGTACGAGCAGTACTTC. The V and J genes are TRBV11-2 and TRBJ2-7, with D possibly matching TRBD1 (7 bases). With 4 bases removed from V and 4 bases from J, the gap between germline ends came to 20 bases. The CDR3 spans 16 residues. Per germline, CDR1 SGHAT and CDR2 FQNNGV.